These T cell receptor beta chains were read from a single sample in a study of PD-1 blockade in classical Hodgkin lymphoma. TCRdb's copy holds only in-frame clones and misses some; the assay was immunoSEQ multiplex PCR. This table holds 40,000 to 45,000 clones, over 65% found once. The specimen was peripheral blood mononuclear cells (PBMCs), collected before the second cycle of nivolumab. The receptors here all came from a human donor with classical Hodgkin lymphoma. The CDR3 runs from the conserved cysteine through the conserved F or W. Fields, in order: V gene, J gene, D gene, CDR3 protein. A D gene is named only where the DNA matches it firmly.

TRBV7-2	TRBJ2-3	TRBD2	CAGVGLAGGQGSTDTQYF
TRBV18	TRBJ1-5	-	CASSSGSTSFSNQPQHF
TRBV6-4	TRBJ2-3	-	CASSGGGASTDTQYF
TRBV29-1	TRBJ1-1	-	CSAENTEAFF
TRBV7-8	TRBJ2-7	-	CASSLVGLLSSYEQYF
TRBV12-5	TRBJ1-5	TRBD1	CASGLGTGGRMQPQHF
TRBV6-5	TRBJ1-5	TRBD1	CASRQTGFGQPQHF
TRBV19	TRBJ1-1	-	CANPPTQKAFF
TRBV27	TRBJ1-5	TRBD1	CASSLGQGANSNQPQHF
TRBV28	TRBJ2-1	-	CASGKGTRNEQFF
TRBV5-6	TRBJ2-7	-	CASSLVSEGPRNPYEQYF
TRBV28	TRBJ2-3	TRBD2	CASSFEGLAFGDTDTQYF
TRBV30	TRBJ2-5	-	CAWEGSDRETQYF
TRBV7-9	TRBJ2-7	-	CASSTGFDRTLREQYF
TRBV18	TRBJ1-2	TRBD1	CASSPQGADYGYTF
TRBV2	TRBJ2-7	-	CARGGIRDYEQYF
TRBV7-9	TRBJ1-6	TRBD1	CASRKTGDVLPSPLHF
TRBV5-4	TRBJ2-2	-	CASSLAAMGTGELFF
TRBV6-1	TRBJ2-1	-	CASSEDSFAAYNEQFF
TRBV4-1	-	TRBD1	CASSQDRTGGIYEQYF
TRBV2	TRBJ1-3	-	CASSQGTSSGNTIYF
TRBV7-7	TRBJ2-2	TRBD1	CASSQQGALGRELFF
TRBV9	TRBJ2-1	TRBD2	CASSSPKRLAAYNEQFF
TRBV7-2	TRBJ2-7	-	CASTWSSSYEQYF
TRBV7-3	TRBJ2-7	-	CASSLSGSYEQYF
TRBV7-6	TRBJ2-2	-	CASSLRDSLSPGVTGELFF
TRBV5-8	TRBJ1-1	-	CASTLGIREAFF
TRBV4-3	TRBJ2-7	-	CASSQEGFSYEQYF
TRBV7-9	TRBJ1-3	-	CASTLEQGNTIYF
TRBV19	TRBJ2-1	-	CASSIKQGRNEQFF
TRBV6-1	TRBJ2-7	-	CASSEAAGGVSEQYF
TRBV4-2	TRBJ2-3	-	CASSLTTDTQYF
TRBV19	TRBJ1-1	TRBD1	CASNDHWTGPSAEAFF
TRBV7-7	TRBJ2-5	TRBD2	CASSFLAGGFLGETQYF
TRBV14	TRBJ1-1	-	CASSQGGGPEAFF
TRBV9	TRBJ2-3	-	CASSAGAADTQYF
TRBV27	TRBJ1-2	-	CASSMIWTEANYGYTF
TRBV28	TRBJ2-2	-	CASSLQQTVPGELFF
TRBV15	TRBJ2-1	TRBD2	CATEVGGSPGEQFF
TRBV4-1	TRBJ1-1	-	CASSHKADYTEAFF
TRBV7-9	TRBJ2-1	TRBD1	CASSSRQGRAYNNEQFF
TRBV10-3	TRBJ2-7	-	CAISEPQERYEQYF
TRBV28	TRBJ1-1	-	CASTGGMDTEAFF
TRBV4-3	TRBJ2-7	TRBD2	CASSQDRSGRASYEQYF
TRBV4-1	TRBJ2-1	TRBD2	CASSQVGGRSPYNEQFF